This entry concerns a single TCR beta chain. This receptor's antigen is unknown. No qualities accompany the bases; no much larger clone lies one base away. This sample stems from a study of cytomegalovirus exposure and HLA in healthy donors (dated by TCRdb to about 2017). With regard to the full study: An earlier analysis of some 600 of the donors reported 276 Gb of sequence data and 95 million to 140 million unique TCR beta sequences obtained from roughly 170 million T cells. An early release covering more than 500 HLA-typed donors comprised approximately 300 gigabases of sequencing data and approximately 85 million unique TCR sequences. Among the roughly 400 genotyped donors, approximately 82% belonged to the genetic ancestry cluster associated with self-reported Caucasian donors. The study was designed to test whether signatures of past pathogen exposure could be identified by cataloging public T cell receptors. Using immunosequencing, the study profiled T cell repertoires from about 610 subjects and related those repertoires to cytomegalovirus serostatus. Besides the first cohort of around 670 subjects, a separate validation cohort made up of over 95 different subjects was used. To predict cytomegalovirus infection status, the study combined high-throughput TCR immunosequencing, statistical association of individual TCRs with disease status, and machine learning. A later analysis re-examined previously published TCR beta repertoires from just over 650 donors and added high-resolution HLA genotyping to investigate patterns of TCR occurrence. Rather than using new phenotypic data, the later analysis identified candidate immune exposures from TCR beta sequences and from how often those sequences occurred across donors. An earlier analysis of more than 450 of the donors used high-throughput TCR beta sequencing to judge whether each TCR beta V gene segment behaved as functional or pseudogenic. Alongside the repertoire data, information on donor age, sex, ethnicity and CMV serostatus was compiled. A later genetic analysis took genome-wide SNP genotypes for about three fifths of the roughly 670 donors and used that subset as a discovery cohort. Every discovery cohort repertoire had been produced on one sequencing platform. Class I and class II HLA loci were covered by the typing at four-digit resolution. Typing coverage varied by locus: about 629-640 donors for A, B, C, DRB1 and DQB1; more than 500 for DQA1; 606 for DPA1; some 470 for DPB1. Roughly 5 DR-DQ haplotypes were handled as single units for association and clustering because linkage in the cohort was strong. On average, around 230,000 unique TCR beta nucleotide sequences were sequenced per donor among 350 to 400 genotyped donors of the cohort, with roughly 18% of those sequences being non-productive.

Results the study describes overall, beyond this receptor: The authors suggested that the approach could potentially be generalized to other disease states and immunological phenotypes. Because HLA typing was missing for some donors at each locus, association tests included only the typed subset. Several of the top co-occurrence clusters appeared to be linked to parvovirus B19, influenza, CMV and Epstein-Barr virus, according to a later analysis. The 87-base-pair reads could not distinguish some IMGT-functional V segments, including TRBV6-2 and TRBV6-3, so those segments were excluded. Most CMV-associated TCR beta chains appeared to be HLA-restricted in a later analysis, and the HLA associations seemed to be driven largely by CMV exposure. This cohort had only TCR beta chains sequenced, and the lack of alpha or paired-chain data limited which features could be detected. Because counts were too low, fewer than 20 rarely observed V segments, including chromosome 9 orphons, were excluded from the earlier analysis of 500 to 700 of the donors. Broadly in line with IMGT annotations, most TCR beta V segments showed up in productive rearrangements about 90% or about 30% of the time in an earlier analysis of around 550 of the donors. Strong co-occurrence of HLA alleles, especially DR and DQ, made assigning TCR associations to individual alleles difficult. A later genetic analysis reported fewer N-insertions in productive TCRs among donors in an Asian-associated ancestry cluster than the approximately 700-donor mean. A later analysis found that HLA-associated TCR beta chains were more clonally expanded and had lower generation probabilities than equally common non-associated chains. A total of 150 to 200 TCR beta chains were listed by the study as associated with cytomegalovirus. Immune exposure information for the cohort was limited to CMV serostatus. A cluster of highly shared sequence variants was judged likely to be a technical artifact of the sequencing pipeline. Specific HLA alleles were associated with roughly 16,000 TCR beta sequences at a false discovery rate of 0.05 in a later analysis. The presence/absence analyses assumed that sequencing depth was roughly uniform across donors, and that assumption may not be true. A later genetic analysis associated a missense DCLRE1C variant with V-gene and J-gene trimming of TCR beta chains, and an independent cohort replicated the association. The classifier was reported to diagnose cytomegalovirus status with high specificity and sensitivity in both the original and validation cohorts. Linkage disequilibrium might explain the correlated functional status among segregating V segments, but an unknown experimental factor could not be ruled out. A further reported finding was that TCR beta sequences accurately predicted the HLA-A and HLA-B alleles for most subjects in the first cohort. In vitro tests confirmed that three of the cytomegalovirus-associated TCR beta chains recognize cytomegalovirus antigens. Most TCR sequences were seen in very few donors, while some public TCRs were found in many individuals. A later analysis found that TCR association rates varied across HLA loci, with DRB1 alleles showing the most associated TCRs and HLA-C alleles the fewest.

The library was prepared using the immunoSEQ multiplex PCR assay. For the multiplex PCR, a mixture combining 60 forward primers for TCR Vbeta segments and 13 reverse primers for TCR Jbeta segments was used. Amplification of the CDR3 region of rearranged TCR beta genes was performed with a multiplex PCR assay on genomic DNA. On the Illumina HiSeq System, the amplified TCR beta libraries were sequenced as 87-base-pair reads. The paper's processing steps were these. Across the 666 repertoires, a later analysis counted tens of millions of unique TCR beta chains, roughly 11 million of which were shared by at least two donors. A nearest-neighbor algorithm error-corrected the raw reads and collapsed the reads into unique sequences, merging closely related sequences to remove PCR and sequencing errors. V, D and J gene segments were assigned by aligning CDR3 sequences to IMGT reference sequences. Each retained sequence needed at least a six-nucleotide match to both a V gene segment and a J gene segment. Rearrangements were classified as productive when the CDR3 lacked stop codons and remained in frame with V and J, and all other rearrangements were classified as non-productive. CDR3 was defined according to IMGT convention as the region running from the second conserved V-encoded cysteine to the conserved J-encoded phenylalanine. In an earlier analysis of roughly 610 of the donors, sequences lacking an unambiguous match to a single V gene segment were excluded. In an earlier analysis of around 600 of the donors, V segments were called functional above 56.7% productive rearrangements and were called segregating when the between-donor standard deviation exceeded 5%. A statistical classification framework was built for diagnosing cytomegalovirus status from the catalog of TCR beta chain sequences. V and J gene assignment, in a later analysis, came from comparing TCR nucleotide sequences with IMGT/GENE-DB human TR gene sequences. In a later analysis, CDR3 sequences and most-parsimonious VDJ recombination scenarios were assigned using the TCRdist pipeline. A later analysis defined each TCR beta chain by its CDR3 amino acid sequence plus V-gene family, and excluded reads lacking a unique V-gene family. As a way to deal with suspected cross-contamination and a sequencing artifact, a later analysis dropped roughly 600 nucleotide sequences that were highly shared and had low generation probability. For each public chain, a later analysis derived a clonal expansion index from normalized ranks of inferred template counts within each repertoire. In a later analysis, generation probabilities were computed using a VDJ recombination model fitted to out-of-frame rearrangements, and the results were checked against IGoR. Hypergeometric tests were used in a later analysis to score TCR-TCR, TCR-HLA and TCR-CMV co-occurrence, with a repertoire-size bias correction applied to the TCR pairs. False discovery rates were estimated in a later analysis by permuting HLA or CMV assignments 20 times. In a later analysis, co-occurring TCRs were grouped using DBSCAN, with TCRdist sequence similarity added in when clustering inside HLA-allele-positive subsets. Co-occurrence clustering excluded repertoires with fewer than 30,000 or more than 120,000 public chains, plus five with anomalous nucleotide sharing. Held by TCRdb, this immuneACCESS table contains in-frame sequences only and omits some clones. Under half of the omission traces to an unresolved V gene where checked; the cause of the rest is unknown. That table furnishes V, J and clone size, whereas the DNA furnished D and trimming. The sample profile shows roughly 130,000 clones; roughly 74% of them were found once. Roughly 6% of the sample is taken by the ten largest.

The cohort comprised fewer than 700 healthy bone marrow donors. All cohort members were sampled while nominally healthy, although unrecorded immune exposures were likely present. The donor was CMV seropositive and was included in the group of almost 300 seropositive cohort members. Each donor provided a peripheral blood sample, and peripheral blood mononuclear cells were used for TCR beta sequencing. The Qiagen DNeasy Blood Extraction Kit was used to extract genomic DNA from the blood cell samples. Taken from cysteine to phenylalanine, the CDR3 has 13 residues. The read is trimmed to its CDR3 DNA, 39 bases read in frame from base 1. V loses 2 bases, J loses 0 bases, and the germline ends lie 5 bases apart. Looking up the germline V gene yields CDR1 SNHLY and CDR2 FYNNEI.

The sequenced sample consisted of PBMCs. This sequence was found in a woman between 45 and 60 years old in good health and CMV-seropositive. The sequence links TRBV2 to TRBJ2-7; the D gene is unclear. The encoded CDR3 is CASSELDSYEQYF. The DNA sequence is given as TGTGCCAGCAGTGAATTAGACTCCTACGAGCAGTACTTC.